The 4 T cell receptor beta chains reported below all come from one sample, sequenced in a study of regulatory T cells in long-lasting Graves disease (dated by TCRdb to about 2021). The time point label on this specimen signifies: newly diagnosed GD, antithyroid drugs for less than 3 months. RNA was extracted from PBMCs in TRIzol for both TCR sequencing and RNA sequencing. Libraries were prepared through multiplex PCR. The sequencer listed for this sample is Illumina HiSeq 4000. To build TCR beta libraries, CDR3 regions were amplified by Arm-PCR using iRepertoire HTBI primers. In TCRdb, the public reads were trimmed at Q25 with fastp and aligned with MiXCR, with productive beta chains retained. Rows are unified per CDR3 protein, each entry keeping the most common DNA and genes. In this sample the table shows around 250,000 distinct CDR3 sequences, around 17% of which occur a single time. 22% of the sample goes to the ten largest clones.

Source: peripheral blood mononuclear cells (PBMCs), taken at new diagnosis, from a patient treated with antithyroid drugs. The source is a female donor with Graves disease.

This clonotype was seen ten or more times. This sequence joins TRBV27 and TRBJ2-3, with TRBD1 identical over 9 bases. Germline V lookup: CDR1 MNHEY, CDR2 SMNVEV (reference sequence). V shed 2 bases and J 5 bases; nucleotides not matched to a gene: 2. The CDR3 has 14 residues. The CDR3 coding sequence is TGTGCCAGCAGTTTACGGACAGGGGTAGATACGCAGTATTTT. This encodes CASSLRTGVDTQYF.

Note on this clonotype: A much larger clone differs by one base, so this may be a read error. The chain couples TRBV19 to TRBJ2-7, with TRBD1 matching over 7 bases. The CDR3 is made up of 16 amino acids. CDR1 LNHDA and CDR2 SQIVND come from the germline V gene (reference sequence). The CDR3 region is CTSSIAFGTATYEQYF. CDR3 nucleotide sequence: TGTACCAGTAGTATAGCGTTCGGGACAGCTACCTACGAGCAGTACTTC.

This clonotype was observed many times. The chain has TRBV28 and TRBJ2-5; D possibly matches TRBD1 or TRBD2 (7 bases each). CDR3 length: 14 residues. Germline V gene sequence: CDR1 MDHEN, CDR2 SYDVKM. V lost 4 bases, J lost 5 bases, and 14 bases lay in between. CDR3 sequence reads: CASSSARGGETQYF. The DNA for the CDR3 is TGTGCCAGCAGTTCAGCCAGGGGGGGGGAGACCCAGTACTTC.

This clonotype was picked up many times. The rearrangement joins TRBV25-1 to TRBJ1-6; perhaps TRBD1 as D (5 bases). The CDR3 has 12 amino acids. The germline V and J ends were trimmed by 7 bases and 7 bases, with 8 bases remaining between them. Germline CDR1 reads MGHDK; CDR2 reads SYGVNS. This chain's CDR3 is CASKTANSPLHF. The CDR3 DNA sequence: TGTGCCAGCAAGACAGCAAATTCACCCCTCCACTTT. Looking up the rest from reference TRBV25-1 and TRBJ1-6 gives the full variable domain: EADIYQTPRYLVIGTGKKITLECSQTMGHDKMYWYQQDPGMELHLIHYSYGVNSTEKGDLSSESTVSRIRTEHFPLTLESARPSHTSQYLCASKTANSPLHFGNGTRLTVT.